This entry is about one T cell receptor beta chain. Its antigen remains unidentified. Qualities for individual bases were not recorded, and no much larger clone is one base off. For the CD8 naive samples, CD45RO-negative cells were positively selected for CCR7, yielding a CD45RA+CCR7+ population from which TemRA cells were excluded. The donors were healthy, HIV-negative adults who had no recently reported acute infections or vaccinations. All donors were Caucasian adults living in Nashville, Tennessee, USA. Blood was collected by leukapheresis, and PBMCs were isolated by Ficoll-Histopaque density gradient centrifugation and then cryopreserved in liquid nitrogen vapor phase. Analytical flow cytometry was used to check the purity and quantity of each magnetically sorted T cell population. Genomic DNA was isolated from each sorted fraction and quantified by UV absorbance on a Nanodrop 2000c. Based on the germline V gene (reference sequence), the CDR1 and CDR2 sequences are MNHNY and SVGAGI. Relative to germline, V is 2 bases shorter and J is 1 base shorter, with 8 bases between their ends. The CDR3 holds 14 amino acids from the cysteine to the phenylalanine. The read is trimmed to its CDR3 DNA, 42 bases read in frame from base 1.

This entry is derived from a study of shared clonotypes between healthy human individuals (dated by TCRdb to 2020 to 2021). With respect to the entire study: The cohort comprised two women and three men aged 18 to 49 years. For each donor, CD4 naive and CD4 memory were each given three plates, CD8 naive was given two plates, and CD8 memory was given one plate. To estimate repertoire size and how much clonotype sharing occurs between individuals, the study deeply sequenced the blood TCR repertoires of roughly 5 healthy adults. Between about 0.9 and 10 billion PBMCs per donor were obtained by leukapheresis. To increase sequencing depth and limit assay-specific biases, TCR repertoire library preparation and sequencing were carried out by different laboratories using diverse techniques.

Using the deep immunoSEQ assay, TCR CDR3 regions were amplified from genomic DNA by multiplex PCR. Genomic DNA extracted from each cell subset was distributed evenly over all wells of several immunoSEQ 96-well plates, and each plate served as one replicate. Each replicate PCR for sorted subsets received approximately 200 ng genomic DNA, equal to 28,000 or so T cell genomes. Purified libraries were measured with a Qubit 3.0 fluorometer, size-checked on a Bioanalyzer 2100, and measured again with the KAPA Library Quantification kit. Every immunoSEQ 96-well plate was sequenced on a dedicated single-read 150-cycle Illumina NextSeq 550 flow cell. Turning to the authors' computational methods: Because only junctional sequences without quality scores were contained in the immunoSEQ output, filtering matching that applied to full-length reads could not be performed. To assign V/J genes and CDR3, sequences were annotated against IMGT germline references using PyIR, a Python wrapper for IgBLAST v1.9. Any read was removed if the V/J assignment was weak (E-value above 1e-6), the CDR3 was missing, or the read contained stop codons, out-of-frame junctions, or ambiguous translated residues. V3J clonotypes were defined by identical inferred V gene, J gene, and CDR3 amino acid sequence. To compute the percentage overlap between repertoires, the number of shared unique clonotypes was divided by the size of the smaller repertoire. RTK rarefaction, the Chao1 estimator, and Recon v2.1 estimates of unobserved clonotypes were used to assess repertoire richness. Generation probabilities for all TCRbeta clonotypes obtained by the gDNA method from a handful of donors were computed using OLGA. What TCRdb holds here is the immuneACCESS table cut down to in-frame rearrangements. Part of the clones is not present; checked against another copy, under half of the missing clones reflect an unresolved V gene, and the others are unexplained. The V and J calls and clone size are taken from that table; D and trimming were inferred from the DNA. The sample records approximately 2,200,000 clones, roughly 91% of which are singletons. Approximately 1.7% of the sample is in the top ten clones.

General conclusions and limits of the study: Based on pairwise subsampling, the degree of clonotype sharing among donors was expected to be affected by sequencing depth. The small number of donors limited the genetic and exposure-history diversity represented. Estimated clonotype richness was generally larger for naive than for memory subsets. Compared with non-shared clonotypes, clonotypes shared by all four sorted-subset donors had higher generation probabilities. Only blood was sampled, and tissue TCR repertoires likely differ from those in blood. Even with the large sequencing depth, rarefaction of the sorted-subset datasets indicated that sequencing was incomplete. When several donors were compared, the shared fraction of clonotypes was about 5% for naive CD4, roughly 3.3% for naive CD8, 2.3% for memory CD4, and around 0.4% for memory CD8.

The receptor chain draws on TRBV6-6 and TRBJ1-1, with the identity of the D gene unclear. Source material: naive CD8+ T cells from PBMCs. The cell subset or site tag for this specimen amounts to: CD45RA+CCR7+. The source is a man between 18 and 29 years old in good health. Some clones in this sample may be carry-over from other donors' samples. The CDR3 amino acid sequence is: CASSYGYGNTEAFF. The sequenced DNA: TGTGCCAGCAGTTACGGGTACGGGAACACTGAAGCTTTCTTT.